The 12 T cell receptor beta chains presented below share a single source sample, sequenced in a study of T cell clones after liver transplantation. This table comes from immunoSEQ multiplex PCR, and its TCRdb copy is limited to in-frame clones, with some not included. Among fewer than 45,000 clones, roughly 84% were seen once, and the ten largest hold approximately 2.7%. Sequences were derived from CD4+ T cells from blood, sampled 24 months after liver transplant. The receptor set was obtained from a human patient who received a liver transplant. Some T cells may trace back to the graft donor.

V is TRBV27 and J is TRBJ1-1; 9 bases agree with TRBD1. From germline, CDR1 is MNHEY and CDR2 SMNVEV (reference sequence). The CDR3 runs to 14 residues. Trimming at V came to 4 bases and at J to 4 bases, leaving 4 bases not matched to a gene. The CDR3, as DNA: TGTGCCAGCAGTTCTGACAGGGGGAGCACTGAAGCTTTCTTT. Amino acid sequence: CASSSDRGSTEAFF.

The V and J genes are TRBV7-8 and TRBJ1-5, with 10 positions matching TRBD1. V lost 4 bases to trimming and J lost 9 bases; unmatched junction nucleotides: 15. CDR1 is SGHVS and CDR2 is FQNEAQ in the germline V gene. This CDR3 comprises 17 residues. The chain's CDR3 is CASSSDRGQTSGRPQHF. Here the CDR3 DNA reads TGTGCCAGCAGCTCAGACAGGGGGCAAACGTCGGGGCGGCCCCAGCATTTT.

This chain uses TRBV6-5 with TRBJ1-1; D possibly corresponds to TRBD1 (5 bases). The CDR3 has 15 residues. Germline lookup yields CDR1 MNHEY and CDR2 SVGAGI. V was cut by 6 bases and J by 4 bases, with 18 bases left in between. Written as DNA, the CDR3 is TGTGCCAGCAGACCTCCCGGGGCCCTAGGCACTGAAGCTTTCTTT. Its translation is CASRPPGALGTEAFF.

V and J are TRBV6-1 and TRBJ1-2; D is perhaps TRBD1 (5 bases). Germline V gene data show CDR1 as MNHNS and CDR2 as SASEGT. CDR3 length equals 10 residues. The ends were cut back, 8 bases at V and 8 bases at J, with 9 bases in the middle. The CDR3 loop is CASWGGGYTF. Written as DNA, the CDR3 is TGTGCCAGCTGGGGCGGGGGCTACACCTTC.

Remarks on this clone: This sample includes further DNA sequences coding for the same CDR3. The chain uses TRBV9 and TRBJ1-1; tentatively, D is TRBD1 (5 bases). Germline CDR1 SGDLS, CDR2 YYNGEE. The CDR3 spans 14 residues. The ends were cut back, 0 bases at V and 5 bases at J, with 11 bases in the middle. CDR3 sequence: CASSVGQGGTEAFF. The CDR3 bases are TGTGCCAGCAGCGTAGGGCAGGGAGGGACTGAAGCTTTCTTT.

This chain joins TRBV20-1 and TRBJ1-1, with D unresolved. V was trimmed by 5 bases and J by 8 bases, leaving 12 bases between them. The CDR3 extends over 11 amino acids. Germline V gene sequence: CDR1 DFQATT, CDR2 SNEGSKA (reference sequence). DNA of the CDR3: TGCAGTGCTCCGAATAGGTACGAAGCTTTCTTT. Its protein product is CSAPNRYEAFF.

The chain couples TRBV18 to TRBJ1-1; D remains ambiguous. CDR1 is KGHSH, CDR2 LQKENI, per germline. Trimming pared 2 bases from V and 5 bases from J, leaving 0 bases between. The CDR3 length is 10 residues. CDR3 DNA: TGTGCCAGCTCACCAACTGAAGCTTTCTTT. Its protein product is CASSPTEAFF.

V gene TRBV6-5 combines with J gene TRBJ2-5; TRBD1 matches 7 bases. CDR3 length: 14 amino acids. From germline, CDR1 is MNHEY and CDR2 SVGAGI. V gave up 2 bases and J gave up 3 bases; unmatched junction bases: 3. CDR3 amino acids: CASSYRDRKETQYF. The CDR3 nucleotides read TGTGCCAGCAGTTACCGGGACAGAAAAGAGACCCAGTACTTC.

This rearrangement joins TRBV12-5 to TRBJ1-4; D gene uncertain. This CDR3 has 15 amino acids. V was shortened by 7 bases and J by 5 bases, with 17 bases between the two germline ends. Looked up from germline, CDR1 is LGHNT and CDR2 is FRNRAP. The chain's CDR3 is CASAPGFGMNEKLFF. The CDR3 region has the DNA TGTGCTAGTGCCCCGGGTTTTGGGATGAATGAAAAACTGTTTTTT.

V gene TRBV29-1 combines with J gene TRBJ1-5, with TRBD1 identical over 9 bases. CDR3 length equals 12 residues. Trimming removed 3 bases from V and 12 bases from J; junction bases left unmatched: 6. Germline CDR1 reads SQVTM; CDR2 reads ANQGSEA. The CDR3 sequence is CSVETGTGSQHF. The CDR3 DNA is TGCAGCGTTGAGACCGGGACAGGGAGCCAGCATTTT.

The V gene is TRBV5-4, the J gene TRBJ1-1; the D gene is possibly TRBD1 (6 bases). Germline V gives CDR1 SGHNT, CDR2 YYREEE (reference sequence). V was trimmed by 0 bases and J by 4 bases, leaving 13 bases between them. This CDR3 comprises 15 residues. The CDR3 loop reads CASSLEATGSTEAFF. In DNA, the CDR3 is TGTGCCAGCAGCTTGGAAGCGACAGGCTCCACTGAAGCTTTCTTT.

The CDR3, as DNA: TGTGCCAGTAGTCCGTCGACAGGGTTCCGTGAAAAACTGTTTTTT. Its translation is CASSPSTGFREKLFF. The chain carries TRBV19 and TRBJ1-4; 7 bases match TRBD1. The germline V gene encodes CDR1 LNHDA and CDR2 SQIVND (reference sequence). The CDR3 is 15 residues long. The V and J ends lost 5 bases and 7 bases, in that order; junction bases with no gene match: 10.